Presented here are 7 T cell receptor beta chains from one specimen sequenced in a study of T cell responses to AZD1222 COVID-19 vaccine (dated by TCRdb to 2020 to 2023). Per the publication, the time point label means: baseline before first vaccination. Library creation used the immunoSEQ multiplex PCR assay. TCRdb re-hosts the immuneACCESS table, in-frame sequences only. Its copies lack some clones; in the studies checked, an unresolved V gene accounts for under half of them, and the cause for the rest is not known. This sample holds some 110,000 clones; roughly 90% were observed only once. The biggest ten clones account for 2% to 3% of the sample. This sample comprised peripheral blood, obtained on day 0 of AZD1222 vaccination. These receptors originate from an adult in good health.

In DNA, the CDR3 is TGTGCCAGCGCCGCTGGCGTCACTAGCGACTACGAGCAGTACTTC. This translates into CASAAGVTSDYEQYF. The V and J genes are TRBV5-5 and TRBJ2-7, with TRBD2 matching over 7 bases. The V and J ends lost 7 bases and 3 bases, in that order; junction bases with no gene match: 13. Germline CDR1 is SGHKS and CDR2 is YYEKEE (reference sequence). This CDR3 contains 15 residues.

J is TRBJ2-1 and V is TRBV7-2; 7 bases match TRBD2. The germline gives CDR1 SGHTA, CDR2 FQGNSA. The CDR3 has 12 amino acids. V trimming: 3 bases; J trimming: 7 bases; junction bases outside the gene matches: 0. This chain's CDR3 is CASSFSGNEQFF. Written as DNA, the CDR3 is TGTGCCAGCAGCTTTAGCGGGAATGAGCAGTTCTTC.

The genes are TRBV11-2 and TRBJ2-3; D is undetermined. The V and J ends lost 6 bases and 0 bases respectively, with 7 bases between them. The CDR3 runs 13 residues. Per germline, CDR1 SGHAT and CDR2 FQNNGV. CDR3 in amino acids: CASRDASTDTQYF. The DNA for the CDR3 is TGTGCCAGCAGGGACGCTAGCACAGATACGCAGTATTTT.

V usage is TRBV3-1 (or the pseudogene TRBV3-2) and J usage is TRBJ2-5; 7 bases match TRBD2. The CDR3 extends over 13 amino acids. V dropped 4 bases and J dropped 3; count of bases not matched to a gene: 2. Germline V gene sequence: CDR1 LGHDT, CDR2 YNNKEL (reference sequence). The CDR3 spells CASSLGTKETQYF. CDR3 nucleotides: TGTGCCAGCAGCCTAGGGACTAAAGAGACCCAGTACTTC.

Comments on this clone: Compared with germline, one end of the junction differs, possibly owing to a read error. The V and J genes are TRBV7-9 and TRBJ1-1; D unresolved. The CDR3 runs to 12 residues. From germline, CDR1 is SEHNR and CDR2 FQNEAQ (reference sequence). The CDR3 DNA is TGTGCCAGCAGCTTTGGGAACTCTGAAGCTTTCTTT. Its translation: CASSFGNSEAFF.

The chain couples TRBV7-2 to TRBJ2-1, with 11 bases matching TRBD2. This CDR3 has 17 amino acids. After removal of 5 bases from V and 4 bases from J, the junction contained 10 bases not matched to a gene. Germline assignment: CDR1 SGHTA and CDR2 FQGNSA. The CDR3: CASSQWILAGGYNEQFF. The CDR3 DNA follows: TGTGCCAGCAGCCAGTGGATCTTAGCGGGGGGGTACAATGAGCAGTTCTTC.

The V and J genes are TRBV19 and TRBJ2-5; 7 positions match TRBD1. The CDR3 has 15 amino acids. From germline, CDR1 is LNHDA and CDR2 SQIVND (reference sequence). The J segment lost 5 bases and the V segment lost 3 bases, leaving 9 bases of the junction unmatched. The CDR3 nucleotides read TGTGCCAGTAGTATGCGACAGGGATTGGGCGAGACCCAGTACTTC. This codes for CASSMRQGLGETQYF.